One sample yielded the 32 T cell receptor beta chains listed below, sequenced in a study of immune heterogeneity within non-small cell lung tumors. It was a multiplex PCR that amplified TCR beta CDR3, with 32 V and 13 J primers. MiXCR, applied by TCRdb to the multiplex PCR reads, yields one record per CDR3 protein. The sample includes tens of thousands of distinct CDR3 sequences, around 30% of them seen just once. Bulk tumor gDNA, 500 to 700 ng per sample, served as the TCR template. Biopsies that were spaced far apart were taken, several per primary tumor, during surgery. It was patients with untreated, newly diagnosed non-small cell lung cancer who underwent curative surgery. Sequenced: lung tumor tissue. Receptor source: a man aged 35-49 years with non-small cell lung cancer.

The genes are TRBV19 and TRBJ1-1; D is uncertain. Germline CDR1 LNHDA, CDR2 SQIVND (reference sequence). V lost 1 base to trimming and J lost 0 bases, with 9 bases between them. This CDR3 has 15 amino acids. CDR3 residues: CASSIVGKMNTEAFF. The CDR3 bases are TGTGCCAGTAGTATAGTTGGCAAGATGAACACTGAAGCTTTCTTT.

As DNA, the CDR3 is TGTGCCAGTCTGCCGACAGGGGATTCGAACACTGAAGCTTTCTTT. Translating gives CASLPTGDSNTEAFF. V is TRBV28 and J is TRBJ1-1; 8 nucleotides align to TRBD1. With V trimmed by 9 bases and J by 1 base, 10 bases remained unmatched. Germline V gene lookup returns CDR1 MDHEN and CDR2 SYDVKM. The CDR3 runs to 15 residues.

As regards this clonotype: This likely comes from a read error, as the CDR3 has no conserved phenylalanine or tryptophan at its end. The CDR3 DNA reads as TGTGCCACCTACGAAGATACGCAGTATCTT. Translated: CATYEDTQYL. The V call is TRBV10-3, the J call TRBJ2-3; D not resolved. The CDR3 length is 10 residues. Germline CDR1 and CDR2: ENHRY and SYGVKD. The V gene lost 10 bases and the J gene lost 5 bases, with 7 bases spanning the gap.

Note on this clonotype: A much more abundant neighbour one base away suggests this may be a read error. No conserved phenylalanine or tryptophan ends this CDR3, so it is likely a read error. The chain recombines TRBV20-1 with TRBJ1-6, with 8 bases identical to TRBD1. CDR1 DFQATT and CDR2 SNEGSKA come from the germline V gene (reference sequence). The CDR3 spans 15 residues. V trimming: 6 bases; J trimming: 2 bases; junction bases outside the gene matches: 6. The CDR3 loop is CSAQTGETYNSPLHL. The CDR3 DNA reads TGCAGTGCCCAGACAGGGGAAACCTATAATTCACCCCTCCACCTT.

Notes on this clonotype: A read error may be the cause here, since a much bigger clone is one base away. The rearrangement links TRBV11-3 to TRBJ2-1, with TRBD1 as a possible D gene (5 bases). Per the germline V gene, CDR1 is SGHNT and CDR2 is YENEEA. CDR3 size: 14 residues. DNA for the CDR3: TGTGCCATCAGCTTAGTGCAGGGCAACAATGAGCAGTTCTTC. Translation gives CAISLVQGNNEQFF.

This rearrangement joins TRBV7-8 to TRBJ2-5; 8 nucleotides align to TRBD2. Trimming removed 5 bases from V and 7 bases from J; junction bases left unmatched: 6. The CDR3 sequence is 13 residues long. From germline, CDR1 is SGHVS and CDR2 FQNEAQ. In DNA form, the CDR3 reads TGTGCCAGCAGCATCGGACTAGCCGGGACCCAGTACTTC. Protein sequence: CASSIGLAGTQYF.

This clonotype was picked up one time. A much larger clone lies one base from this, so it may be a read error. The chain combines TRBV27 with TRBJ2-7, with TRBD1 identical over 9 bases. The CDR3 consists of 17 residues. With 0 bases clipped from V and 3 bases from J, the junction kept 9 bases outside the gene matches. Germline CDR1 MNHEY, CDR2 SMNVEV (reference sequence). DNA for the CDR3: TGTGCCAGCAGTTTATCGACGTGGACAGGGGACGTCTACGAGCAGTACTTC. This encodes CASSLSTWTGDVYEQYF.

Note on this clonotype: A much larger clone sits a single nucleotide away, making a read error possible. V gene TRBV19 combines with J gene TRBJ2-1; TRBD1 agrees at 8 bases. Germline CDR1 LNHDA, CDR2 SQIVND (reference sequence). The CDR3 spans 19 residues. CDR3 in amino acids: CASSRSRTGSSSLYNEEFF. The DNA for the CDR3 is TGTGCCAGTAGTAGATCCCGGACAGGGTCCTCAAGTCTCTACAATGAGGAGTTCTTC. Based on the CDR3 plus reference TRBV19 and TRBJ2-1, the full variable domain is DGGITQSPKYLFRKEGQNVTLSCEQNLNHDAMYWYRQDPGQGLRLIYYSQIVNDFQKGDIAEGYSVSREKKESFPLTVTSAQKNPTAFYLCASSRSRTGSSSLYNEEFFGPGTRLTVL.

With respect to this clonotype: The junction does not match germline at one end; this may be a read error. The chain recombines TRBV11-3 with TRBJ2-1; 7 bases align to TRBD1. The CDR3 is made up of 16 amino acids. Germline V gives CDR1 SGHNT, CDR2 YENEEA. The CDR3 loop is CASSRQGDLSYNEQLF. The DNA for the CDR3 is TGTGCCAGCAGCCGACAGGGTGACCTCTCCTACAATGAGCAGTTATTC. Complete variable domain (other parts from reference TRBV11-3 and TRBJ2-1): EAGVVQSPRYKIIEKKQPVAFWCNPISGHNTLYWYLQNLGQGPELLIRYENEEAVDDSQLPKDRFSAERLKGVDSTLKIQPAELGDSAVYLCASSRQGDLSYNEQLFGPGTRLTVL.

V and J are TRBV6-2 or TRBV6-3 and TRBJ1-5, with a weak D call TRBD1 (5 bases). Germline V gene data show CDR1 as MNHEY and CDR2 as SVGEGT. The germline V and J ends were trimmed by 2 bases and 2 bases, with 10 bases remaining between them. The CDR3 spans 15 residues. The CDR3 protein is CASSYGGGGNQPQHF. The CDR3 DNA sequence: TGTGCCAGCAGTTACGGGGGAGGGGGCAATCAGCCCCAGCATTTT.

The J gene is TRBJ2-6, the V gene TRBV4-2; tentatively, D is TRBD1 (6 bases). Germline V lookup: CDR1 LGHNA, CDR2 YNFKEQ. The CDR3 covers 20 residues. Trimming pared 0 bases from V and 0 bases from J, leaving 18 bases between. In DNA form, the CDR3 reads TGTGCCAGCAGCCAAGATCTGACCGGGACACCCGTCTCTGGGGCCAACGTCCTGACTTTC. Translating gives CASSQDLTGTPVSGANVLTF.

CDR3 coding DNA: TGCAGCGACTTAGGACAGAGCTTGGGCTACACCTTC. Amino acids: CSDLGQSLGYTF. The V gene is TRBV29-1, the J gene TRBJ1-2; the D gene is possibly TRBD1 (6 bases). The CDR3 loop spans 12 amino acids. V was clipped by 7 bases and J by 8 bases, with 17 bases between them. Germline CDR1 is SQVTM and CDR2 is ANQGSEA. The complete variable domain, with remaining parts taken from reference TRBV29-1 and TRBJ1-2, reads SAVISQKPSRDICQRGTSLTIQCQVDSQVTMMFWYRQQPGQSLTLIATANQGSEATYESGFVIDKFPISRPNLTFSTLTVSNMSPEDSSIYLCSDLGQSLGYTFGSGTRLTVV.

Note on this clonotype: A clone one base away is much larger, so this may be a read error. The CDR3 nucleotides are TGTGCCAGTAGCCATGGGGCTATAGGCACCGGGGAGCTGTTTTTT. Protein product: CASSHGAIGTGELFF. The chain combines TRBV19 with TRBJ2-2, with a tentative D call TRBD1 (5 bases). With 6 bases removed from V and 4 bases from J, the gap between germline ends came to 15 bases. CDR3 length equals 15 residues. Looked up from germline, CDR1 is LNHDA and CDR2 is SQIVND (reference sequence).

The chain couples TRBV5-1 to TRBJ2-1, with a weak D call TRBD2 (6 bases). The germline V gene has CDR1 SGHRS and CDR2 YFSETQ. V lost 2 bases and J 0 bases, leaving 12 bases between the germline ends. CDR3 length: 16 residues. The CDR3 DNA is TGCGCCAGCAGCTTCGGCGGGACGCCCTCCTACAATGAGCAGTTCTTC. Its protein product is CASSFGGTPSYNEQFF.

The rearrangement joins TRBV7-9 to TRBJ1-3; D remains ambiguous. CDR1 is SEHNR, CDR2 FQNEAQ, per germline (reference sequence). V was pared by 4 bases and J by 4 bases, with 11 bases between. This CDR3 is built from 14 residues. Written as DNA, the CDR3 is TGTGCCAGCAGCTCTTCGGCTGGGGGAAACACCATATATTTT. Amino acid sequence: CASSSSAGGNTIYF.

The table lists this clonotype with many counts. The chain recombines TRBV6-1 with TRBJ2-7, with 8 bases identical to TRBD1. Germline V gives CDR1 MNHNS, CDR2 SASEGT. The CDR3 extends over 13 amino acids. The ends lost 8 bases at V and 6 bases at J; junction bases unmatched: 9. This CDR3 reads CASCQGALLEQYF. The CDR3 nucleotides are TGTGCCAGCTGCCAGGGGGCCCTCCTCGAGCAGTACTTC.

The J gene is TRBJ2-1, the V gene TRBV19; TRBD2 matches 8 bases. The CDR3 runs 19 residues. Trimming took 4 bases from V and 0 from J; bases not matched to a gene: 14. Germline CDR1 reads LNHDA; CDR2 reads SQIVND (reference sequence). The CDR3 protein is CASSNLRYREGSSYNEQFF. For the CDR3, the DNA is TGTGCCAGTAGTAACCTCCGATACCGGGAGGGTAGCTCCTACAATGAGCAGTTCTTC.

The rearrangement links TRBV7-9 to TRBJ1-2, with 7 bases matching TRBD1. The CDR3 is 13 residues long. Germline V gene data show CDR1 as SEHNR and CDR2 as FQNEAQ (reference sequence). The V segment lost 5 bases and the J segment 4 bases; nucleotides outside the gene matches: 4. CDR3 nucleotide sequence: TGTGCCAGCAGCCCCGGGACAGTCTATGGCTACACCTTC. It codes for CASSPGTVYGYTF.

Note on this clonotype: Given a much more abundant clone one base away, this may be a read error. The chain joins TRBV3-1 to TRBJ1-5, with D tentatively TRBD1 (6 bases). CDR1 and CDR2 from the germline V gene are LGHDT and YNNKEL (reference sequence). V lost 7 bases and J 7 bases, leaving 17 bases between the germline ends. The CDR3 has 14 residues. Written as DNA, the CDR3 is TGTGCCAGCATCCCTCAGGGGTCAGGACAGCCCCAGCATTTT. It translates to CASIPQGSGQPQHF.

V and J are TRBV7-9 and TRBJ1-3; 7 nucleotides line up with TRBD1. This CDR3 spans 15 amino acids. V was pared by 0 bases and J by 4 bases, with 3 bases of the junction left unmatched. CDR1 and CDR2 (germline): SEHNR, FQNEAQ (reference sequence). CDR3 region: CASSLAQGLGNTIYF. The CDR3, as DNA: TGTGCCAGCAGCTTAGCACAGGGGTTGGGAAACACCATATATTTT. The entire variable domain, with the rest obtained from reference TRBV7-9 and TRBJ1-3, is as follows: DTGVSQNPRHKITKRGQNVTFRCDPISEHNRLYWYRQTLGQGPEFLTYFQNEAQLEKSRLLSDRFSAERPKGSFSTLEIQRTEQGDSAMYLCASSLAQGLGNTIYFGEGSWLTVV.

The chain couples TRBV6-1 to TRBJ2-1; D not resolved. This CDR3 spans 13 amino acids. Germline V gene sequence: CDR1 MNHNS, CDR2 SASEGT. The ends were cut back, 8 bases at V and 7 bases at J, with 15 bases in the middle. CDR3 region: CASSRTYLNEQFF. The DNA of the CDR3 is TGTGCCAGCTCTCGGACGTACTTGAATGAGCAGTTCTTC.

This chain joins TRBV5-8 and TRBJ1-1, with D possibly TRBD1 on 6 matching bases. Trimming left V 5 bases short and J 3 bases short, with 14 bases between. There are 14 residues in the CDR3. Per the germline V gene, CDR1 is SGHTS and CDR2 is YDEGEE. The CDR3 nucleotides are TGTGCCAGCAGAGACCGGGACATAGACACTGAAGCTTTCTTT. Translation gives CASRDRDIDTEAFF.

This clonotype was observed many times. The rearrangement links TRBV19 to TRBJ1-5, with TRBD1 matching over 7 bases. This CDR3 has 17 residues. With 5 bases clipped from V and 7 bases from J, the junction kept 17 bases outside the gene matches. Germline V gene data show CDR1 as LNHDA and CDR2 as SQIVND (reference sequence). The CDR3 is CASSDRVTLRWGQPQHF. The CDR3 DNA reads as TGTGCCAGTAGTGACAGGGTTACCCTCCGATGGGGCCAGCCCCAGCATTTT.

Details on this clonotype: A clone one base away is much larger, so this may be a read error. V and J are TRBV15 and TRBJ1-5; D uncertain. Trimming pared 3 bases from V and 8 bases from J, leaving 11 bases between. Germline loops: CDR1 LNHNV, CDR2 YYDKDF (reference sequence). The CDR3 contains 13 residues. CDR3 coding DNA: TGTGCCACCAGCAGTGATAGGCACAAGCCCCAGCATTTT. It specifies CATSSDRHKPQHF.

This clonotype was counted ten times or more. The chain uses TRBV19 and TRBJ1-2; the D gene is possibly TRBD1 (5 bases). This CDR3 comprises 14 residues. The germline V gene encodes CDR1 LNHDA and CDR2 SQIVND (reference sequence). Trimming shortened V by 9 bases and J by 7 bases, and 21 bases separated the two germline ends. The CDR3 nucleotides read TGTGCCAGCCTCCTGACAGCTTCTTTAGGTGGCTACACCTTC. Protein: CASLLTASLGGYTF.

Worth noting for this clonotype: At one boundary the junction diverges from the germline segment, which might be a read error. The CDR3 DNA sequence: TGCGCCAGAAGCCCTGCACGCCCATATAGCAATCAGCCCCAGCATTTT. It codes for CARSPARPYSNQPQHF. The chain employs TRBV4-1 and TRBJ1-5; D is undetermined. This CDR3 is 16 amino acids long. Looked up from germline, CDR1 is MGHRA and CDR2 is YSYEKL.

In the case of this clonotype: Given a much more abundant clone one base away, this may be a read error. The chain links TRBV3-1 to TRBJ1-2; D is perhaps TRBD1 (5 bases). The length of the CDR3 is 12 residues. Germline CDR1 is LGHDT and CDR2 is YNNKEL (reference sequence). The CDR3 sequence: CARSHTRGGYTF. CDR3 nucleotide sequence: TGTGCCAGGAGCCACACAAGGGGTGGCTACACCTTC. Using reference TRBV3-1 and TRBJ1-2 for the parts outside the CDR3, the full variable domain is DTAVSQTPKYLVTQMGNDKSIKCEQNLGHDTMYWYKQDSKKFLKIMFSYNNKELIINETVPNRFSPKSPDKAHLNLHINSLELGDSAVYFCARSHTRGGYTFGSGTRLTVV.

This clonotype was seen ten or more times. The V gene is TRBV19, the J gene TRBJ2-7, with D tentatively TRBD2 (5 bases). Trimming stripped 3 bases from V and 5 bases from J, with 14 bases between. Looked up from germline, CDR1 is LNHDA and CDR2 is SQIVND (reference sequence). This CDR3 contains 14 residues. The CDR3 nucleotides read TGTGCCAGTAGTATTCTGCTAGAGGGCCACGAGCAGTACTTC. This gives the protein CASSILLEGHEQYF.

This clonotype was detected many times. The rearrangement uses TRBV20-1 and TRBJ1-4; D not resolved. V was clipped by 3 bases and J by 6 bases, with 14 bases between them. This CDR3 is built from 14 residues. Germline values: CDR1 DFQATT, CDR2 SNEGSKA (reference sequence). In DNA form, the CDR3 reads TGCAGTGCTAGGAATAGGCGGCAGGATGAAAAACTGTTTTTT. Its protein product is CSARNRRQDEKLFF.

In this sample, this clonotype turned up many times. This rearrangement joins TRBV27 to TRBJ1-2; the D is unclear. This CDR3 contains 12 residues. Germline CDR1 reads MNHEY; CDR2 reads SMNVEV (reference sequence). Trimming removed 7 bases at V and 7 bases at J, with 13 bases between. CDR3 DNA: TGTGCCAGCAAATCGGGGTCGTTTGGCTACACCTTC. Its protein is CASKSGSFGYTF.

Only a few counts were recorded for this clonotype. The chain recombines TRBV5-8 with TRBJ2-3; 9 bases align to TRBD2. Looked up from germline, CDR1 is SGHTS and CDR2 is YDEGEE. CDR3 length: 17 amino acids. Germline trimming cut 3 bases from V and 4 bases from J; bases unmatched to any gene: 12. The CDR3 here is CASSSDTLAGLADTQYF. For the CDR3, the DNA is TGTGCCAGCAGCTCCGATACACTAGCGGGTTTAGCAGATACGCAGTATTTT.

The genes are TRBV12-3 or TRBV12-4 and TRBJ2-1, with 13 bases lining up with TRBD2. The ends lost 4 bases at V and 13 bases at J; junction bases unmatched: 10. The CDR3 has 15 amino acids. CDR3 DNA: TGTGCCAGCAGTTCTACTAGCGGGAGGGCCGGGATCCAGTTCTTC. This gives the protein CASSSTSGRAGIQFF.